The sequence of this T cell receptor (beta chain) was determined in a study of shared clonotypes between healthy human individuals. Background on the study: Every donor yielded three CD4 naive, three CD4 memory, two CD8 naive and one CD8 memory plate.

Unmatched junction bases numbered 8, after V lost 1 base and J lost 1 base. The length of the CDR3 is 18 residues. CDR1 and CDR2 (germline): SEHNR, FQNEAQ (reference sequence). Study-wide findings and caveats: A reduction in generation probabilities was seen for non-shared clonotypes relative to those shared by all four donors. Deeper or shallower sequencing was expected to change how clonotypes are shared among donors.

This clone was counted once. Its antigen is as yet unknown. The assay was immunoSEQ multiplex PCR, and TCRdb's table has in-frame clones only and misses some. The sample includes 2 million to 2.5 million clones, 85% to 95% of them seen just once. The source of this sequence is a man aged 18 to 30 in good health. Some clones in this sample may be carry-over from other donors' samples. The sequencing sample was made of naive CD4+ T cells from PBMCs. Subset here: CD45RA+ positively selected. The rearrangement joins TRBV7-9 to TRBJ2-3; 10 bases fit TRBD1. The CDR3 sequence is CASSLVRDRGRGTDTQYF. The DNA of the CDR3 is TGTGCCAGCAGCTTAGTCCGGGACAGGGGAAGGGGCACAGATACGCAGTATTTT.